These 2 T cell receptor beta chains share one sample of origin, sequenced in a study of T-cell memory formation after mild COVID-19. TCRdb analysed the 5' RACE reads with MiXCR anew, one entry per CDR3 protein. The sample has around 320,000 distinct CDR3 sequences, around an eighth seen once; the top ten hold under 25%. Sequenced input: PBMCs or a T cell subset sorted from them (not recorded which). The source of these receptors is a man aged 18 to 30 who had mild COVID-19 (a few samples of this study predate the infection). Cell type and time point are not known.

This clonotype was picked up a small number of times. The genes are TRBV3-1 and TRBJ2-7, with D perhaps TRBD1 or TRBD2 (7 bases each). The CDR3 is 14 amino acids. CDR1 and CDR2 from the germline V gene are LGHDT and YNNKEL (reference sequence). V lost 4 bases and J 5 bases, leaving 15 bases between the germline ends. CDR3 sequence (DNA): TGTGCCAGCAGCCCAAACAGGGGAGGGAACGAGCAGTACTTC. This sequence encodes CASSPNRGGNEQYF.

This clonotype was counted at least ten times. J is TRBJ2-7 and V is TRBV3-1, with 8 bases fitting TRBD2. Per the germline V gene, CDR1 is LGHDT and CDR2 is YNNKEL (reference sequence). This CDR3 comprises 16 residues. The V and J ends lost 1 base and 6 bases, in that order; junction bases with no gene match: 11. In DNA, the CDR3 is TGTGCCAGCAGCCAAGGGATAGCGGGCCTAGCGGGCGAGCAGTACTTC. Translating gives CASSQGIAGLAGEQYF.